This T cell receptor beta chain was captured by sequencing in a study of blood T cell repertoires in COVID-19. The overall study: T cells, B-cell-depleted T cells, or PBMCs provided the cDNA or gDNA that served as material.

The authors' processing: It was from reference gene primer amplification that nucleated cell counts were estimated. The protocol was immunoSEQ multiplex PCR, while the TCRdb copy is restricted to in-frame clones and leaves out a portion. The V and J calls and clone size were taken over from that table, and D and trimming were inferred from the DNA. The table records 90,000 to 140,000 clones, around 81% of them present only once. CDR1 and CDR2 from the germline V gene are SNHLY and FYNNEI. The J segment lost 10 bases and the V segment lost 8 bases, leaving 4 bases of the junction unmatched. The length of the CDR3 is 12 residues.

Sequenced input: peripheral blood. This receptor was obtained from a man older than 75 with acute or convalescent COVID-19. The genes are TRBV2 and TRBJ1-6, with 8 nucleotides matching TRBD1. The CDR3 spells CASGGTGSPLHF. The CDR3 region has the DNA TGTGCCAGCGGGGGGACAGGCTCACCCCTCCACTTT.